These 19 T cell receptor beta chains were all obtained from the same sample, sequenced in a study of blood T cells in healthy people across ages. Primed by a sample-barcoded 5' primer and a J-beta primer mix, a second PCR proceeded for about 6 to 12 cycles. TCRdb fed the 5' RACE reads into MiXCR, producing one record per CDR3 protein. Of 920,000 or so distinct CDR3 sequences in the sample, more than 35% were seen once. Sequenced material: blood. These receptor sequences come from a woman aged 55-75 years in good health.

The chain combines TRBV29-1 with TRBJ2-5; 7 bases match TRBD1. The junction had 5 bases not matched to a gene; V was cut back by 3 bases and J by 1 base. In germline, CDR1 is SQVTM, CDR2 ANQGSEA. There are 14 residues in the CDR3. Here the CDR3 reads CSVDLRDSQETQYF. Written as DNA, the CDR3 is TGCAGCGTTGATTTAAGGGACAGCCAAGAGACCCAGTACTTC.

DNA for the CDR3: TGTGCCAGCAGTTTATCGGGACAGGTCTTTCGTGGCTACACCTTC. Protein: CASSLSGQVFRGYTF. The V gene is TRBV12-3 or TRBV12-4, the J gene TRBJ1-2; 8 bases fit TRBD1. This CDR3 comprises 15 residues. V lost 2 bases, J lost 7 bases, and 9 bases stayed unmatched.

This rearrangement joins TRBV20-1 to TRBJ2-3; 8 positions match TRBD1. This CDR3 region has 15 residues. Unmatched junction bases numbered 11, after V lost 4 bases and J lost 5 bases. Germline V gene lookup returns CDR1 DFQATT and CDR2 SNEGSKA (reference sequence). The CDR3 reads CSATRQGRGLDTQYF. DNA of the CDR3: TGCAGTGCTACAAGACAGGGGAGAGGGCTAGATACGCAGTATTTT.

The chain carries TRBV2 and TRBJ2-3; perhaps TRBD2 as D (6 bases). CDR1 and CDR2 (germline): SNHLY, FYNNEI. V shed 7 bases and J shed 0 bases, with 14 bases lying between them. CDR3 length: 15 residues. The CDR3 here is CASTPLGTSTDTQYF. CDR3 bases: TGTGCCAGCACCCCACTGGGGACTAGCACAGATACGCAGTATTTT.

Concerning this clonotype: Given a much more abundant clone one base away, this may be a read error. This chain uses TRBV12-3 or TRBV12-4 with TRBJ2-1, with D maybe TRBD2 (5 bases). The CDR3 is 17 amino acids. Deletions cut 5 bases from V and 0 bases from J, with 17 bases between. The CDR3 DNA reads as TGTGCCAGCAGTCTCCGTTTAGAGGCGGGCTCCTACAATGAGCAGTTCTTC. Residues: CASSLRLEAGSYNEQFF.

A few counts support this clonotype. The V and J genes are TRBV7-9 and TRBJ1-2, with 8 bases fitting TRBD1. The CDR3 extends over 13 amino acids. CDR1 and CDR2 from the germline V gene are SEHNR and FQNEAQ (reference sequence). V trimming: 5 bases; J trimming: 6 bases; junction bases outside the gene matches: 5. The CDR3 sequence: CASSGQGTNGYTF. For the CDR3, the DNA is TGTGCCAGCAGCGGACAGGGTACGAATGGCTACACCTTC.

The chain employs TRBV20-1 and TRBJ2-7; D not resolved. V lost 0 bases and J 6 bases, leaving 9 bases between the germline ends. CDR3 length: 12 residues. Germline V gene data show CDR1 as DFQATT and CDR2 as SNEGSKA (reference sequence). DNA of the CDR3: TGCAGTGCTAGAGATTCAACAGCCGAGCAGTACTTC. Translating it yields CSARDSTAEQYF.

This clonotype turned up a few times. J is TRBJ2-7 and V is TRBV5-1, with D perhaps matching TRBD2 (6 bases). The germline CDR1 and CDR2 sequences are SGHRS and YFSETQ. CDR3 length equals 15 residues. With 3 bases removed from V and 6 bases from J, the gap between germline ends came to 19 bases. The CDR3 DNA is TGCGCCAGCAGCTACAGCGGCGGGGTCTTTTCCGAGCAGTACTTC. Translation gives CASSYSGGVFSEQYF.

This clonotype was recorded only once. This chain connects TRBV7-2 to TRBJ1-2; a possible D gene is TRBD1 (6 bases). Germline loops: CDR1 SGHTA, CDR2 FQGNSA. V lost 5 bases and J lost 4, with 17 bases in between. This CDR3 is 15 amino acids long. The CDR3 spells CASSNSAGERYGYTF. The DNA of the CDR3 is TGTGCCAGCAGCAATTCAGCAGGGGAGCGCTATGGCTACACCTTC.

The rearrangement links TRBV10-3 to TRBJ2-3, with TRBD2 identical over 12 bases. V trimming: 2 bases; J trimming: 4 bases; junction bases outside the gene matches: 4. Germline loops: CDR1 ENHRY, CDR2 SYGVKD. This CDR3 contains 16 residues. The CDR3: CAISEPTSGRPDTQYF. The DNA of the CDR3 is TGTGCCATCAGTGAGCCAACTAGCGGGAGGCCAGATACGCAGTATTTT.

This chain joins TRBV20-1 and TRBJ2-3; 12 positions match TRBD2. The CDR3 has 16 amino acids. In germline, CDR1 is DFQATT, CDR2 SNEGSKA (reference sequence). V was pared by 0 bases and J by 1 base, with 2 bases of the junction left unmatched. CDR3 residues: CSARDGLAGRTDTQYF. The CDR3 DNA reads TGCAGTGCTAGAGATGGACTAGCGGGACGCACAGATACGCAGTATTTT.

This clonotype was counted only a few times. The chain employs TRBV20-1 and TRBJ2-3, with D perhaps matching TRBD2 (6 bases). V gave up 3 bases and J gave up 1 base, with 14 bases separating them. CDR1 is DFQATT and CDR2 is SNEGSKA in the germline V gene (reference sequence). The CDR3 has 15 residues. The CDR3 region is CSASGPGLRTDTQYF. CDR3 DNA sequence: TGCAGTGCTAGTGGTCCGGGACTCCGCACAGATACGCAGTATTTT.

The V call is TRBV5-8, the J call TRBJ2-3; D perhaps matches TRBD2 (5 bases). CDR1 and CDR2 from the germline V gene are SGHTS and YDEGEE. CDR3 length equals 16 residues. V dropped 4 bases and J dropped 2 bases, with 17 bases sitting between them. CDR3 residues: CASSASGVSATDTQYF. The CDR3 DNA follows: TGTGCCAGCAGCGCCTCTGGTGTTAGCGCCACAGATACGCAGTATTTT. The entire variable domain, with the rest obtained from reference TRBV5-8 and TRBJ2-3, is as follows: EAGVTQSPTHLIKTRGQQATLRCSPISGHTSVYWYQQALGLGLQFLLWYDEGEERNRGNFPPRFSGRQFPNYSSELNVNALELEDSALYLCASSASGVSATDTQYFGPGTRLTVL.

V is TRBV24-1 and J is TRBJ2-2, with D unresolved. Deletions cut 4 bases from V and 7 bases from J, with 9 bases between. The CDR3 loop spans 13 amino acids. The germline CDR1 and CDR2 sequences are KGHDR and SFDVKD. CDR3 in amino acids: CATSDVPYGELFF. In nucleotides, the CDR3 is TGTGCCACCAGTGACGTCCCTTACGGGGAGCTGTTTTTT.

This chain links TRBV20-1 with TRBJ1-5; tentatively, D is TRBD1 (6 bases). In germline, CDR1 is DFQATT, CDR2 SNEGSKA (reference sequence). Trimming shortened V by 2 bases and J by 2 bases, and 13 bases separated the two germline ends. The CDR3 is made up of 15 amino acids. CDR3 amino acids: CSARPQGGRNQPQHF. CDR3 coding DNA: TGCAGTGCTAGACCACAGGGTGGTCGCAATCAGCCCCAGCATTTT.

The chain recombines TRBV4-2 with TRBJ2-7; 10 nucleotides line up with TRBD2. The CDR3 is made up of 18 amino acids. J was trimmed by 2 bases and V by 3 bases; bases with no gene match: 13. Germline lookup yields CDR1 LGHNA and CDR2 YNFKEQ. This CDR3 is CASSHGISGRAGAYEQYF. Here the CDR3 DNA reads TGTGCCAGCAGCCACGGGATAAGCGGGAGGGCTGGGGCCTACGAGCAGTACTTC.

This chain joins TRBV6-5 and TRBJ2-1, with 10 bases that match TRBD1. The V gene end was trimmed by 2 bases and the J gene end by 3 bases; junction bases not matched to a gene: 1. Per germline, CDR1 MNHEY and CDR2 SVGAGI. The length of the CDR3 is 15 residues. In nucleotides, the CDR3 is TGTGCCAGCAGTTACGGGACAGGGGTCTACAATGAGCAGTTCTTC. Translating gives CASSYGTGVYNEQFF.

This clonotype was seen more than once but under ten times. The rearrangement uses TRBV20-1 and TRBJ2-7; D gene ambiguous. This CDR3 contains 12 residues. The V end lost 3 bases, the J end lost 6 bases, and 12 bases lay between the germline ends. Germline values: CDR1 DFQATT, CDR2 SNEGSKA (reference sequence). CDR3 region: CSASDFPLEQYF. As DNA, the CDR3 is TGCAGTGCTAGCGATTTCCCTCTCGAGCAGTACTTC.

CDR3 sequence (DNA): TGTGCCAGCAGTACACCGCCGGCGGGAGTTTACAATGAGCAGTTCTTC. Its translation: CASSTPPAGVYNEQFF. This chain joins TRBV7-2 and TRBJ2-1, with 7 nucleotides matching TRBD2. This CDR3 spans 16 amino acids. Germline CDR1 reads SGHTA; CDR2 reads FQGNSA. Trimming removed 6 bases from V and 4 bases from J; junction bases left unmatched: 12.